The source of this T cell receptor (beta chain) is a study of cytomegalovirus exposure and HLA in healthy donors. It was with 60 Vbeta and 13 Jbeta primers that the PCR ran. The table came from immunoSEQ multiplex PCR; TCRdb's copy has only in-frame clones and leaves some out. The data show roughly 120,000 clones, over 8% seen once. V was pared by 2 bases and J by 2 bases, with 10 bases between. The CDR3 spans 14 residues. The germline V gene encodes CDR1 SGHRS and CDR2 YFSETQ. The sample comprised PBMCs. The sequence derives from a man aged 30 to 45 in good health and CMV-seronegative. The gene calls are TRBV5-1 and TRBJ2-5; D is perhaps TRBD1 (6 bases). CDR3 DNA sequence: TGCGCCAGCAGCTTTTCCGGACAGCAAGAGACCCAGTACTTC. It encodes CASSFSGQQETQYF.